This TCR beta chain was recovered during a study of T cell repertoires in cytomegalovirus infection. The wider study: Evidence of both CMV infection and a matching HLA type came from public TCR beta signatures. Study results and limitations: The ex vivo response was dominated by HLA-C-restricted CMV-specific TCR beta clonotypes. Accumulated public TCR beta family frequency recognized individuals carrying CMV together with the relevant HLA.

For this clonotype: What it binds is unknown.

TCRdb processed the reads anew with MiXCR; each CDR3 protein has one entry. Counted here are fewer than 700,000 distinct CDR3 sequences, less than 25% occurring once; the ten biggest clones make up under 8.5%. Source material: CD8+ T cells from PBMCs. The receptor was derived from a human donor in good health (CMV status not recorded). Some clones in this sample may be carry-over from other donors' samples.

The CDR3 sequence is CAIGVTGALSDTEAFF. DNA for the CDR3: TGTGCCATCGGGGTGACAGGGGCCCTCTCCGACACTGAAGCTTTCTTT. V and J are TRBV19 and TRBJ1-1, with 8 bases identical to TRBD1. V lost 10 bases to trimming and J lost 3 bases; unmatched junction nucleotides: 16. This CDR3 has 16 residues. Germline V gene data show CDR1 as LNHDA and CDR2 as SQIVND (reference sequence).